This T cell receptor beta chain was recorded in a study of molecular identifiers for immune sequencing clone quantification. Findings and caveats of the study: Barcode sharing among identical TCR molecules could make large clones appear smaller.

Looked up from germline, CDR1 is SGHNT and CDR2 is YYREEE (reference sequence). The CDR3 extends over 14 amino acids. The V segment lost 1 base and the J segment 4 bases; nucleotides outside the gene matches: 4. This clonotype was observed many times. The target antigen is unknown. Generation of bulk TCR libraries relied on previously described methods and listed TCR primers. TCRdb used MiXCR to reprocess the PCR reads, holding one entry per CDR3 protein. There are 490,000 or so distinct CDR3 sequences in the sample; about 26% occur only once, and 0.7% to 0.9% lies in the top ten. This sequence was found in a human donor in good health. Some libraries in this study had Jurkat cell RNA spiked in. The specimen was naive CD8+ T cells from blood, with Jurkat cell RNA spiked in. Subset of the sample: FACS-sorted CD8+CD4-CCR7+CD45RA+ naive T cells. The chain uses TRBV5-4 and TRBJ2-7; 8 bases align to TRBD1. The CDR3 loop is CASSLPGQVYEQYF. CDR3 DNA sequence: TGTGCCAGCAGCTTGCCGGGACAGGTTTACGAGCAGTACTTC.